Listed below are T cell receptor beta chains from one sample, sequenced in a study of T cell responses to AZD1222 COVID-19 vaccine. Assay used: immunoSEQ multiplex PCR; TCRdb lists only in-frame clones, some missing. Of some 170,000 clones listed, more than 80% are singletons. The source material was peripheral blood, sampled 28 days after the second dose of the MenACWY control vaccine. These receptors all come from an adult who received the MenACWY meningococcal vaccine as a control. Both conserved end residues are part of each CDR3. D genes are given only for firm matches. Expanded clones get a size class; other rows say once, few or many, or leave the size out.

clone size: once
D gene: -
CDR3 length: 14
J gene: TRBJ1-4
V gene: TRBV2
CDR3 protein: CASSGTFLGEKLFF
CDR3 DNA: TGTGCCAGCAGTGGGACCTTCCTGGGTGAAAAACTGTTTTTT

clone size: once
D gene: -
CDR3 length: 15
J gene: TRBJ1-5
V gene: TRBV28
CDR3 protein: CASVETGRPNQPQHF
CDR3 DNA: TGTGCCAGCGTCGAAACAGGACGCCCGAATCAGCCCCAGCATTTT

clone size: once
D gene: TRBD1
CDR3 length: 13
J gene: TRBJ1-2
V gene: TRBV5-4
CDR3 protein: CASSYGTGDGYTF
CDR3 DNA: TGTGCCAGCAGCTACGGGACAGGGGATGGCTACACCTTC

clone size: -
D gene: -
CDR3 length: 13
J gene: TRBJ2-7
V gene: TRBV7-2
CDR3 protein: CASRFTGTYEQYF
CDR3 DNA: TGTGCCAGCAGATTCACAGGGACCTACGAGCAGTACTTC

clone size: -
D gene: -
CDR3 length: 11
J gene: TRBJ2-1
V gene: TRBV20-1
CDR3 protein: CSAVGDDEQFF
CDR3 DNA: TGCAGTGCTGTGGGGGACGATGAGCAGTTCTTC

clone size: -
D gene: TRBD1
CDR3 length: 16
J gene: TRBJ1-1
V gene: TRBV5-1
CDR3 protein: CASSPLDRLVNTEAFF
CDR3 DNA: TGCGCCAGCAGCCCCCTGGACAGGTTAGTAAACACTGAAGCTTTCTTT

clone size: -
D gene: -
CDR3 length: 14
J gene: TRBJ2-3
V gene: TRBV6-5
CDR3 protein: CASSYSIMGDTQYF
CDR3 DNA: TGTGCCAGCAGTTACTCGATAATGGGGGATACGCAGTATTTT

clone size: few
D gene: -
CDR3 length: 14
J gene: TRBJ2-5
V gene: TRBV5-1
CDR3 protein: CASSPSRVEETQYF
CDR3 DNA: TGCGCCAGCAGCCCCTCTAGGGTCGAAGAGACCCAGTACTTC

clone size: -
D gene: -
CDR3 length: 14
J gene: TRBJ1-6
V gene: TRBV6-5
CDR3 protein: CASRPGSYNSPLHF
CDR3 DNA: TGTGCCAGCAGGCCAGGCTCCTATAATTCACCCCTCCACTTT

clone size: -
D gene: -
CDR3 length: 16
J gene: TRBJ1-5
V gene: TRBV10-3
CDR3 protein: CAISPDGVSSNQPQHF
CDR3 DNA: TGTGCCATCAGCCCGGATGGGGTGAGTAGCAATCAGCCCCAGCATTTT

clone size: -
D gene: -
CDR3 length: 15
J gene: TRBJ1-5
V gene: TRBV6-2/TRBV6-3
CDR3 protein: CATSQGQVGNQPQHF
CDR3 DNA: TGTGCCACCAGCCAGGGGCAGGTTGGCAATCAGCCCCAGCATTTT

clone size: -
D gene: -
CDR3 length: 13
J gene: TRBJ1-2
V gene: TRBV6-5
CDR3 protein: CASSPKMGYGYTF
CDR3 DNA: TGTGCCAGCAGCCCCAAGATGGGCTATGGCTACACCTTC

clone size: once
D gene: TRBD1
CDR3 length: 15
J gene: TRBJ2-2
V gene: TRBV19
CDR3 protein: CASSPRTGGTGELFF
CDR3 DNA: TGTGCCAGTAGTCCCCGGACAGGGGGGACCGGGGAGCTGTTTTTT

clone size: -
D gene: -
CDR3 length: 14
J gene: TRBJ1-5
V gene: TRBV6-2/TRBV6-3
CDR3 protein: CASSWDGVNQPQHF
CDR3 DNA: TGTGCCAGCAGTTGGGACGGCGTTAATCAGCCCCAGCATTTT

clone size: -
D gene: -
CDR3 length: 13
J gene: TRBJ2-2
V gene: TRBV10-3
CDR3 protein: CAIKSANTGELFF
CDR3 DNA: TGTGCCATCAAGTCGGCGAACACCGGGGAGCTGTTTTTT

clone size: -
D gene: -
CDR3 length: 14
J gene: TRBJ2-3
V gene: TRBV27
CDR3 protein: CASSSLTKTDTQYF
CDR3 DNA: TGTGCCAGCAGTTCACTGACCAAGACAGATACGCAGTATTTT

clone size: once
D gene: -
CDR3 length: 13
J gene: TRBJ1-3
V gene: TRBV7-3
CDR3 protein: CASSFSPGNTIYF
CDR3 DNA: TGTGCCAGCAGCTTTTCGCCTGGAAACACCATATATTTT

clone size: -
D gene: TRBD1
CDR3 length: 16
J gene: TRBJ2-1
V gene: TRBV24-1
CDR3 protein: CATSVTGTVGYNEQFF
CDR3 DNA: TGTGCCACCAGTGTCACCGGGACAGTGGGGTACAATGAGCAGTTCTTC

clone size: -
D gene: TRBD2
CDR3 length: 15
J gene: TRBJ2-3
V gene: TRBV7-2
CDR3 protein: CASSPPGGRRHTQYF
CDR3 DNA: TGTGCCAGCAGCCCCCCGGGCGGGAGAAGGCATACGCAGTATTTT

clone size: -
D gene: -
CDR3 length: 11
J gene: TRBJ1-2
V gene: TRBV29-1
CDR3 protein: CSVVDPYGYTF
CDR3 DNA: TGCAGCGTTGTGGACCCCTATGGCTACACCTTC

clone size: few
D gene: -
CDR3 length: 16
J gene: TRBJ1-5
V gene: TRBV7-9
CDR3 protein: CASSLAAGVSNQPQHF
CDR3 DNA: TGTGCCAGCAGCTTAGCGGCAGGGGTGAGCAATCAGCCCCAGCATTTT

clone size: -
D gene: -
CDR3 length: 14
J gene: TRBJ2-7
V gene: TRBV7-2
CDR3 protein: CASSRPTVLYEQYF
CDR3 DNA: TGTGCCAGCAGCAGGCCTACCGTTCTTTACGAGCAGTACTTC

clone size: -
D gene: -
CDR3 length: 11
J gene: TRBJ1-4
V gene: TRBV28
CDR3 protein: CATTQDEKLFF
CDR3 DNA: TGTGCCACCACCCAGGATGAAAAACTGTTTTTT

clone size: -
D gene: -
CDR3 length: 13
J gene: TRBJ1-2
V gene: TRBV12-3/TRBV12-4
CDR3 protein: CASSLSTHYGYTF
CDR3 DNA: TGTGCCAGCAGTTTATCGACCCACTATGGCTACACCTTC

clone size: -
D gene: TRBD1
CDR3 length: 15
J gene: TRBJ2-7
V gene: TRBV5-4
CDR3 protein: CASNRGPGLTYEQYF
CDR3 DNA: TGTGCCAGCAACAGGGGACCGGGGCTTACCTACGAGCAGTACTTC

clone size: -
D gene: TRBD2
CDR3 length: 17
J gene: TRBJ2-3
V gene: TRBV18
CDR3 protein: CASSLQREGRMTDTQYF
CDR3 DNA: TGTGCCAGCTCACTCCAGCGGGAGGGCCGAATGACAGATACGCAGTATTTT

clone size: -
D gene: TRBD1
CDR3 length: 14
J gene: TRBJ2-7
V gene: TRBV6-5
CDR3 protein: CAMNDRGLAYEQYF
CDR3 DNA: TGTGCCATGAATGACAGGGGGCTCGCCTACGAGCAGTACTTC

clone size: once
D gene: TRBD2
CDR3 length: 14
J gene: TRBJ2-5
V gene: TRBV18
CDR3 protein: CASSPGLAVETQYF
CDR3 DNA: TGTGCCAGCTCACCAGGGCTAGCGGTAGAGACCCAGTACTTC